This T cell receptor beta chain was recovered during a study of blood T cell repertoires in COVID-19. Overall study context: From T cells, B-cell-depleted T cells, or PBMCs came the material, which was cDNA or gDNA.

Profiling relied on immunoSEQ multiplex PCR, and the TCRdb table lists in-frame clones only, not all of them. The table has roughly 200,000 clones, about 82% seen once. Germline V gene data show CDR1 as SGHVS and CDR2 as FQNEAQ. The CDR3 spans 14 residues. Trimming left V 0 bases short and J 4 bases short, with 9 bases between. The sequencing input was PBMCs or T cells enriched from blood (not recorded which). The chain employs TRBV7-8 and TRBJ1-2; D not resolved. This receptor was identified in a woman aged 25 to 45 who had recovered from COVID-19. The CDR3 nucleotides are TGTGCCAGCAGCTTAGCAGCAGGTCTCTATGGCTACACCTTC. It yields the protein CASSLAAGLYGYTF.